The entry below gives a single TCR beta chain sequence along with its context. Clones were sequenced by immunoSEQ multiplex PCR, and TCRdb holds only the in-frame ones, with some missing. The sample carries 100,000 to 150,000 clones, approximately 90% recorded once. These data originate in a study of T cell responses to AZD1222 COVID-19 vaccine. Germline CDR1 reads MDHEN; CDR2 reads SYDVKM. The CDR3 is 15 residues long. V dropped 6 bases and J dropped 3 bases, with 17 bases sitting between them. J is TRBJ1-1 and V is TRBV28; D is unresolved. This sequence was found in an adult in good health. The sequencing used peripheral blood, collected on day 0 of AZD1222 vaccination. The CDR3: CASRVPSPRDTEAFF. The CDR3 region has the DNA TGTGCCAGCAGAGTACCCTCCCCGAGGGACACTGAAGCTTTCTTT.